This record looks at one T cell receptor (beta chain) sequence and its context. Its specificity is unknown. The CDR3 is 15 amino acids. V dropped 5 bases and J dropped 4 bases, with 14 bases sitting between them. Per the germline V gene, CDR1 is MNHNS and CDR2 is SASEGT. The data belong to a study of graft-versus-host responses after intestinal transplantation. The method was immunoSEQ multiplex PCR; TCRdb's version includes in-frame clones alone and lacks a portion of them. The data show tens of thousands of clones, less than 95% seen once. Study-level points and caveats: Some patients had graft-donor T cell macrochimerism. In their allografts, the ratios of graft-versus-host to host-versus-graft T cell clones were high. The marrow of recipients harbored GvH clones, and ileum or blood showed some of them first.

The TCR originated in a human donor who was the organ donor for an intestinal transplant. J is TRBJ1-4 and V is TRBV6-1; a possible D gene is TRBD1 (5 bases). Sequences were derived from unstimulated CD4+ T cells sorted from spleen or lymph node cells, sampled before transplant. The CDR3, as DNA: TGTGCCAGCAGTCCCAGGGACGGTGTTAATGAAAAACTGTTTTTT. It codes for CASSPRDGVNEKLFF.